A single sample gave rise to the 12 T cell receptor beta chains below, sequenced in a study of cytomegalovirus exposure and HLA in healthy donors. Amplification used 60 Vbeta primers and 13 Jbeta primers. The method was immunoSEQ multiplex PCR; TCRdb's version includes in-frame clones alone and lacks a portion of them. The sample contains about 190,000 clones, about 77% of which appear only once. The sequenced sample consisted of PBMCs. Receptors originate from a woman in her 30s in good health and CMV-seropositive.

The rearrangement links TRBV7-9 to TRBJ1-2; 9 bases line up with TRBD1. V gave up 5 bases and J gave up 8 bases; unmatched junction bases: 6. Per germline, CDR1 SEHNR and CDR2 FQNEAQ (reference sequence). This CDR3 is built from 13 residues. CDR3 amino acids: CASSPNRGHGYTF. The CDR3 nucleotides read TGTGCCAGCAGCCCTAACAGGGGGCACGGCTACACCTTC.

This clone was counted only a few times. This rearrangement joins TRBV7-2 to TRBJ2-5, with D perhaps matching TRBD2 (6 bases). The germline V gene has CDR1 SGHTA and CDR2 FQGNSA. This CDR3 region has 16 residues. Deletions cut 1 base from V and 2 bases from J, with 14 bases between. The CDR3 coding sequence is TGTGCCAGCAGCTTAGGACGGGGGTTGACTCAAGAGACCCAGTACTTC. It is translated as CASSLGRGLTQETQYF.

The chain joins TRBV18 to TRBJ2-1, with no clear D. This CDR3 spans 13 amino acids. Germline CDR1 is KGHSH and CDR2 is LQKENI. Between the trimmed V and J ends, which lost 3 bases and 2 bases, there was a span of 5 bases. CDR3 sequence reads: CASSPSAYNEQFF. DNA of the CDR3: TGTGCCAGCTCACCGAGCGCCTACAATGAGCAGTTCTTC.

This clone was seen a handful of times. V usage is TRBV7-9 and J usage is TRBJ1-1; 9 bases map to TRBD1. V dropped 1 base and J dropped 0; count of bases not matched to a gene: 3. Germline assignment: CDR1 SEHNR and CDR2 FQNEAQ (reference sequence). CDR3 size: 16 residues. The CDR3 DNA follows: TGTGCCAGCAGCTTAGGGGGGGACAGGGTGAACACTGAAGCTTTCTTT. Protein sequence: CASSLGGDRVNTEAFF.

The CDR3 DNA reads TGTGCCAGCCATTCTAGCGGGGGGGCGAACACCGGGGAGCTGTTTTTT. This encodes CASHSSGGANTGELFF. The chain couples TRBV4-2 to TRBJ2-2; 12 bases align to TRBD2. V trimming: 8 bases; J trimming: 0 bases; junction bases outside the gene matches: 4. The CDR3 length is 16 residues. The V gene's germline CDR1 is LGHNA and CDR2 YNFKEQ.

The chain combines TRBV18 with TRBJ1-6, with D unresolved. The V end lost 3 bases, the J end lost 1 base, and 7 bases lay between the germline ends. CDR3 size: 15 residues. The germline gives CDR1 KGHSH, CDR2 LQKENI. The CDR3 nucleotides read TGTGCCAGCTCACCGGTCAGGTCCTATAATTCACCCCTCCACTTT. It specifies CASSPVRSYNSPLHF.

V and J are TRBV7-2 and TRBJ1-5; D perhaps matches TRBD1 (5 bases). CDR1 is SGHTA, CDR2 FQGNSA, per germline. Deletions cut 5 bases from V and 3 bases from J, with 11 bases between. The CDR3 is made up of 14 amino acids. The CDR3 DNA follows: TGTGCCAGCAGCGCCGACAGTTCCAATCAGCCCCAGCATTTT. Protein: CASSADSSNQPQHF.

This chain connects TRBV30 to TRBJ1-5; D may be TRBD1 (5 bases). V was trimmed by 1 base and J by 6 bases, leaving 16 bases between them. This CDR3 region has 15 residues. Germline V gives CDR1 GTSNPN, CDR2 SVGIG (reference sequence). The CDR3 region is CAWSELGGEAQPQHF. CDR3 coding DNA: TGTGCCTGGAGTGAACTGGGGGGGGAGGCTCAGCCCCAGCATTTT.

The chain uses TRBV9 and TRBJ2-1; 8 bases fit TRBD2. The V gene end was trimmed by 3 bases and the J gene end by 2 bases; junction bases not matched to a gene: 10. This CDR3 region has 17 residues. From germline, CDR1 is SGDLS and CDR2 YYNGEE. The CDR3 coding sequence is TGTGCCAGCAGCGCCTCCGGGGGGGCCGGAACCTACAATGAGCAGTTCTTC. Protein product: CASSASGGAGTYNEQFF.

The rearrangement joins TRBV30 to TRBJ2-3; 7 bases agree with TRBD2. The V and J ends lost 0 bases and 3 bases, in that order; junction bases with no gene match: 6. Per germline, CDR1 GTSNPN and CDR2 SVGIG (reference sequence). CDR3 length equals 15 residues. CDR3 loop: CAWSVFLAATDTQYF. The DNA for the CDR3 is TGTGCCTGGAGTGTGTTTCTAGCGGCTACAGATACGCAGTATTTT.

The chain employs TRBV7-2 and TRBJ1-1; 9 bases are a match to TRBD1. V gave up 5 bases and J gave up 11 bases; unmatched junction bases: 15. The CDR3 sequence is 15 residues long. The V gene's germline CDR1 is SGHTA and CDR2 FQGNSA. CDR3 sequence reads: CASSPRTGENLNAFF. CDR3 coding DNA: TGTGCCAGCAGCCCCCGGACAGGGGAGAATTTGAACGCTTTCTTT.

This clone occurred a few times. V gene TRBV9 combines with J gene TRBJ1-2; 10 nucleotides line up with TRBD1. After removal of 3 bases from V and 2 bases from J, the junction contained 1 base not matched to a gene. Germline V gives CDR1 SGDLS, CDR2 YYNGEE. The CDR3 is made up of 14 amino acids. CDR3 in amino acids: CASSAGQGNYGYTF. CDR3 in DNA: TGTGCCAGCAGCGCGGGACAGGGGAACTATGGCTACACCTTC.